A selection of T cell receptor beta chains follows, all from one sample in a study of regulatory T cells in long-lasting Graves disease. TCRdb re-analysed the multiplex PCR reads in MiXCR, keeping a single row per CDR3 protein. This sample has about 420,000 distinct CDR3 sequences, with 16% found just once. The data were also submitted as part of a second study, on T cells in Graves' hyperthyroidism and ophthalmopathy.

The material sequenced was peripheral blood mononuclear cells (PBMCs), taken at new diagnosis, from a patient treated with antithyroid drugs. These receptors originate from a woman aged 18-29 years with Graves disease. Each CDR3 is given with its conserved first and last residue. A D gene is named only where the DNA matches it firmly. Expanded clones get a size class; other rows say once, few or many, or leave the size out.

J,V,size,D,CDR3,DNA
TRBJ1-6,TRBV15,NA,NA,CATSRAGGGGHNSPLHF,TGTGCCACCAGCAGAGCCGGAGGGGGGGGCCATAATTCACCCCTCCACTTT
TRBJ2-4,TRBV15,many,TRBD1,CATSSPEGDRAKNIQYF,TGTGCCACCAGCAGCCCGGAGGGGGACAGGGCCAAAAACATTCAGTACTTC
TRBJ1-2,TRBV6-9,many,TRBD1,CASSYPTGVNGYTF,TGTGCCAGCAGTTACCCGACAGGGGTTAATGGCTACACCTTC
TRBJ2-7,TRBV15,few,TRBD1,CATSRDYRGYEQYF,TGTGCCACCAGCAGAGATTACAGGGGCTACGAGCAGTACTTC
TRBJ2-5,TRBV28,many,NA,CASSTRKPETQYF,TGTGCCAGCAGCACTCGCAAGCCTGAGACCCAGTACTTC
TRBJ2-7,TRBV7-9,NA,TRBD1,CASSHTGQAMGEQYF,TGTGCCAGCAGCCACACAGGACAGGCGATGGGGGAGCAGTACTTC
TRBJ2-5,TRBV5-1,NA,TRBD2,CASSLRTSDLETQYF,TGCGCCAGCAGCTTGAGGACTAGCGATCTAGAGACCCAGTACTTC
TRBJ2-1,TRBV10-3,few,NA,CAISEIGNEQFF,TGTGCCATCAGTGAAATCGGAAATGAGCAGTTCTTC
TRBJ2-3,TRBV5-1,few,TRBD2,CASSAGLAGVWADTQYF,TGCGCCAGCTCTGCCGGACTAGCGGGAGTCTGGGCAGATACGCAGTATTTT
TRBJ1-3,TRBV9,NA,NA,CASTQSPRLSGNTIYF,TGTGCCAGCACCCAAAGTCCCAGACTTTCTGGAAACACCATATATTTT
TRBJ2-3,TRBV20-1,many,NA,CSAREPGTYTDTQYF,TGCAGTGCTAGAGAGCCAGGAACTTACACAGATACGCAGTATTTT
TRBJ1-3,TRBV6-1,many,NA,CASSTGTRTSGNTIYF,TGTGCCAGCAGTACCGGGACACGAACTTCTGGAAACACCATATATTTT
TRBJ2-3,TRBV27,many,NA,CASSQTGRPSTDTQYF,TGTGCCAGCAGTCAAACAGGGAGGCCGAGCACAGATACGCAGTATTTT
TRBJ2-2,TRBV6-2/TRBV6-3,many,NA,CASSPTGFGELFF,TGTGCCAGCAGTCCAACAGGGTTCGGGGAGCTGTTTTTT
TRBJ2-2,TRBV5-4,NA,TRBD2,CATQRMAGGPSGELFF,TGTGCCACCCAGCGAATGGCGGGAGGGCCGTCCGGGGAGCTGTTTTTT
TRBJ1-6,TRBV27,many,TRBD1,CASGDRFHNSPLHF,TGTGCCAGTGGGGACAGGTTCCATAATTCACCCCTCCACTTT
TRBJ2-5,TRBV5-1,NA,TRBD1,CASSPIGTDETQYF,TGCGCCAGCAGCCCGATCGGGACAGATGAGACCCAGTACTTC
TRBJ2-7,TRBV6-2/TRBV6-3,many,TRBD1,CASSRGQAYEQYF,TGTGCCAGCAGCCGTGGACAGGCCTACGAGCAGTACTTC
TRBJ2-1,TRBV20-1,NA,NA,CSASDRASSYNEQFF,TGCAGTGCTAGCGATCGAGCGAGCTCCTACAATGAGCAGTTCTTC
TRBJ2-1,TRBV20-1,few,TRBD2,CSAQWTSGSSYNEQFF,TGCAGTGCTCAATGGACTAGCGGGAGCTCCTACAATGAGCAGTTCTTC
TRBJ1-1,TRBV12-3/TRBV12-4,NA,NA,CASSLNRFLSEAFF,TGTGCCAGCAGTTTAAACAGGTTTTTATCTGAAGCTTTCTTT
TRBJ2-2,TRBV5-1,many,NA,CASSLAPGGELFF,TGCGCCAGCAGCTTGGCCCCGGGCGGGGAGCTGTTTTTT
TRBJ2-4,TRBV10-1,many,TRBD2,CASGGLAGGGKNIQYF,TGCGCCAGCGGGGGGCTAGCGGGAGGTGGCAAAAACATTCAGTACTTC
TRBJ2-7,TRBV6-2/TRBV6-3,many,TRBD2,CASSRGRAAYEQYF,TGTGCCAGCAGTCGCGGGAGGGCCGCGTACGAGCAGTACTTC
TRBJ2-1,TRBV10-3,few,NA,CAISDPKGGNEQFF,TGTGCCATCAGCGACCCGAAGGGGGGCAATGAGCAGTTCTTC
TRBJ2-7,TRBV9,few,NA,CASSVASVPYEQYF,TGTGCCAGCAGCGTAGCCAGCGTACCCTACGAGCAGTACTTC
TRBJ1-3,TRBV20-1,NA,NA,CSASGPGNTIYF,TGCAGTGCATCAGGGCCTGGAAACACCATATATTTT
TRBJ2-1,TRBV27,many,TRBD1,CASSSSGTGAEEQFF,TGTGCCAGCAGTTCCTCCGGGACAGGAGCAGAGGAGCAGTTCTTC
TRBJ1-5,TRBV18,once,TRBD1,CASSGGQGPHAMSNQPQHF,TGTGCCAGCTCAGGAGGACAGGGCCCTCACGCCATGAGCAATCAGCCCCAGCATTTT
TRBJ2-1,TRBV6-2/TRBV6-3,NA,NA,CASSYGFYEQFF,TGTGCCAGCAGTTATGGCTTCTATGAGCAGTTCTTC
TRBJ2-5,TRBV20-1,many,NA,CSARGLKSAPGRETQYF,TGCAGTGCTAGAGGGTTAAAAAGCGCCCCGGGGCGAGAGACCCAGTACTTC
TRBJ2-1,TRBV11-1,few,TRBD1,CASSLTGQSYNEQFF,TGTGCCAGCAGCTTAACGGGACAGTCCTACAATGAGCAGTTCTTC
TRBJ2-1,TRBV20-1,NA,TRBD2,CSAKDGTSGSLDEQFF,TGCAGTGCAAAAGACGGGACTAGCGGGAGCCTCGATGAGCAGTTCTTC
TRBJ2-3,TRBV5-8,many,TRBD1,CATRQGADTQYF,TGTGCCACTAGACAGGGTGCAGATACGCAGTATTTT
TRBJ2-1,TRBV3-1,NA,TRBD1,CASSQNQGVEYNEQFF,TGTGCCAGCAGCCAAAATCAGGGGGTAGAGTACAATGAGCAGTTCTTC
TRBJ1-1,TRBV20-1,many,NA,CSALPDNTEAFF,TGCAGTGCTCTCCCTGACAACACTGAAGCTTTCTTT
TRBJ2-2,TRBV11-2,many,TRBD2,CASSTTSGSTGELFF,TGTGCCAGCAGCACGACTAGCGGGAGCACCGGGGAGCTGTTTTTT
TRBJ2-1,TRBV20-1,many,NA,CSARDGRSSYNEQFF,TGCAGTGCTAGAGATGGCAGGAGCTCCTACAATGAGCAGTTCTTC
TRBJ2-3,TRBV5-1,many,NA,CASSLEGTFDTQYF,TGCGCCAGCAGCTTGGAGGGGACGTTTGATACGCAGTATTTT
TRBJ2-7,TRBV7-9,many,TRBD2,CASSVAGTSLEQYF,TGTGCCAGCAGCGTCGCCGGGACTAGCCTCGAGCAGTACTTC
TRBJ1-2,TRBV6-1,few,NA,CASSEAGARGYTF,TGTGCCAGCAGTGAAGCGGGGGCCCGGGGCTACACCTTC
TRBJ1-1,TRBV7-6,few,NA,CASSLGRRMNTEAFF,TGTGCCAGCAGCTTAGGGCGACGAATGAACACTGAAGCTTTCTTT
TRBJ1-2,TRBV6-2/TRBV6-3,many,NA,CASSWGRSYGYTF,TGTGCCAGCAGTTGGGGAAGGAGCTATGGCTACACCTTC
TRBJ1-2,TRBV9,few,TRBD1,CASSAPGTDTHGYTF,TGTGCCAGCAGCGCCCCTGGGACAGACACCCATGGCTACACCTTC
TRBJ1-2,TRBV2,many,NA,CATAVEAGIGGYTF,TGTGCCACAGCGGTAGAGGCAGGGATAGGTGGCTACACCTTC
TRBJ2-2,TRBV7-9,NA,TRBD1,CASSSPSNRGENTGELFF,TGTGCCAGCAGCTCTCCCTCGAACAGGGGGGAGAACACCGGGGAGCTGTTTTTT
TRBJ2-7,TRBV13,many,TRBD2,CASSLGRTSGRSYEQYF,TGTGCCAGCAGCTTAGGGAGGACTAGCGGGCGCTCCTACGAGCAGTACTTC
TRBJ2-7,TRBV5-1,many,NA,CASSDRKDGAYEQYF,TGCGCCAGCAGCGATAGGAAGGACGGAGCCTACGAGCAGTACTTC
TRBJ1-1,TRBV11-2,many,NA,CASSFYAAGRVTEAFF,TGTGCCAGCAGCTTTTACGCTGCAGGGCGGGTCACTGAAGCTTTCTTT
TRBJ2-7,TRBV6-2/TRBV6-3,many,NA,CASMRSVTTYEQYF,TGTGCCAGCATGCGCAGTGTCACTACCTACGAGCAGTACTTC
TRBJ2-5,TRBV6-1,few,TRBD2,CASSVSGSALRDQYF,TGTGCCAGCAGTGTTAGCGGGAGCGCCCTGAGAGACCAGTACTTC
TRBJ2-1,TRBV28,NA,TRBD2,CASTPWGEGLDEQFF,TGTGCCAGCACCCCTTGGGGGGAGGGCCTAGATGAGCAGTTCTTC
TRBJ2-3,TRBV12-3/TRBV12-4,many,NA,CASSKGAGVTDTQYF,TGTGCCAGCAGCAAAGGGGCAGGGGTCACAGATACGCAGTATTTT
TRBJ2-3,TRBV27,NA,TRBD2,CASSLIAGGDTQYF,TGTGCCAGCAGTTTAATAGCGGGGGGAGATACGCAGTATTTT
TRBJ2-7,TRBV20-1,many,NA,CSARVSAYPYEQYF,TGCAGTGCTAGAGTTAGCGCTTATCCCTACGAGCAGTACTTC
TRBJ2-1,TRBV19,NA,TRBD2,CASRTLSSGSPEQFF,TGTGCCAGTAGGACCCTCTCTAGCGGGAGTCCTGAGCAGTTCTTC